The T cell receptor (beta chain) described here comes from a study of OX40 agonist ivuxolimab in advanced cancers. For the wider study: Ivuxolimab was an agonistic, fully human IgG2 monoclonal antibody directed against OX40 (CD134), a costimulatory receptor. Intravenous ivuxolimab was administered to patients every 2 weeks at six dose levels: 0.01, 0.1, 0.3, 1.5, 3 and 10 mg/kg. Of the approximately 54 dose-escalation patients, hepatocellular carcinoma was present in approximately 20, melanoma in some 15, renal cell carcinoma in 9 and head and neck cancer in 9. A male proportion of roughly 85% and a mean age of approximately 60 years, ranging from about 23 to 90, were recorded for the dose-escalation cohort. Prior anti-PD-1, anti-PD-L1 or anti-CTLA-4 therapy was permitted, and checkpoint inhibitors had been received by about 36% of dose-escalation patients. Partial responses occurred in three dose-escalation patients, of whom one had hepatocellular carcinoma and two had cutaneous melanoma. The point of sequencing TCRbeta in the periphery was to test whether ivuxolimab changed TCR sequence diversity and drove clonal T-cell expansion. The paper reports the monotherapy dose-escalation portion (N of about 52 patients) of the phase I ivuxolimab trial.

About this clone: Its target antigen remains unknown. Base qualities are not at hand, and no much larger clone is one base apart.

The study at large found these results: On average, CD8+ T cells showed more expanded clones than CD4+ T cells after ivuxolimab. In the 0.1-3.0 mg/kg groups, partial responders were among the patients with the lowest normalized peripheral clonal expansion, particularly in CD8+ T cells. Antigen specificity was not determined for the clonally expanded peripheral T cells. At doses from 0.1 to 3.0 mg/kg, clonal expansion was seen in both CD4+ and CD8+ blood T cells between baseline and week 6. Low levels of normalized T-cell clonal expansion were also seen in some patients who did not respond.

V gives up 6 bases and J gives up 11 bases, and the segment between their germline ends measures 10 bases. Counted from cysteine to phenylalanine, this CDR3 has 10 amino acids. The DNA shown is the 30-base CDR3, in frame from base 1. CDR1 SNHLY and CDR2 FYNNEI were looked up in the germline V gene. The trial excluded patients who had a history of autoimmune disease or were on systemic immunosuppression. In every dose cohort, peripheral blood was drawn for TCR sequencing at baseline, cycle 4 day 1, and cycle 7 day 1. The samples were taken from a phase I, first-in-human, multicenter, open-label dose-escalation trial of ivuxolimab. The trial enrolled adults with locally advanced or metastatic head and neck squamous cell, hepatocellular, melanoma or renal cell carcinoma. Before TCR sequencing, CD4+ T cells and CD8+ T cells were sorted from peripheral blood as separate populations. Genomic DNA was extracted from sorted cells for sequencing of the TCRbeta CDR3 region. TCRbeta CDR3 regions were sequenced using the immunoSEQ Assay. TCRdb took this table from immuneACCESS and kept in-frame rearrangements with V and J called. Such tables lack part of the clones; where checked against another copy, unresolved V genes explain under half of the gap, and the rest is unexplained. The sample profile shows around 26,000 clones; 85% of them were found once. The ten largest clones capture roughly 50% of the sample.

The chain is assembled from TRBV2 and TRBJ1-1; too little of a D gene remains to name it. The sequence was collected from an adult with an advanced solid tumor such as melanoma, head and neck, liver or kidney cancer. The sample in question was CD4+ or CD8+ T cells sorted from blood, obtained in a trial of the OX40 agonist ivuxolimab. The CDR3 protein is CASSLRTAFF. The sequenced DNA: TGTGCCAGCAGCTTACGGACGGCTTTCTTT.